What follows are 10 T cell receptor beta chains derived from one specimen sequenced in a study of human T cells and chemical hapten exposure. Sample time point: healthy volunteer bleed at 6 weeks. Total RNA was isolated from unfractionated whole blood. TCRdb called the RACE reads again in MiXCR, with one record for every CDR3 protein. The sample has tens of thousands of distinct CDR3 sequences, 4.5% to 5.5% seen once. The sequenced sample consisted of whole blood. The receptor set was obtained from a human donor in good health. Some clones in this sample may be carry-over from other donors' samples.

This clonotype was detected ten times or more. This rearrangement joins TRBV5-1 to TRBJ2-2, with D possibly matching TRBD1 (5 bases). The germline V gene has CDR1 SGHRS and CDR2 YFSETQ. The CDR3 totals 15 residues. Trimming took 6 bases from V and 5 from J, leaving 17 bases between them. CDR3 region: CASNRAGMETGELFF. The CDR3 nucleotides are TGCGCCAGCAATAGGGCAGGGATGGAAACCGGGGAGCTGTTTTTT.

This clonotype was found many times. This sequence joins TRBV3-1 and TRBJ2-2; a possible D gene is TRBD1 (5 bases). The length of the CDR3 is 15 residues. The V and J ends lost 1 base and 9 bases respectively, with 15 bases between them. Germline V gene sequence: CDR1 LGHDT, CDR2 YNNKEL (reference sequence). The CDR3 region is CASSQGPGSDRELFF. The CDR3 DNA reads TGTGCCAGCAGCCAAGGGCCAGGGTCCGATCGGGAGCTGTTTTTT. Using reference TRBV3-1 and TRBJ2-2 for the parts outside the CDR3, the full variable domain is DTAVSQTPKYLVTQMGNDKSIKCEQNLGHDTMYWYKQDSKKFLKIMFSYNNKELIINETVPNRFSPKSPDKAHLNLHINSLELGDSAVYFCASSQGPGSDRELFFGEGSRLTVL.

The sample holds many counts of this clonotype. The rearrangement uses TRBV12-3 or TRBV12-4 and TRBJ2-3; perhaps TRBD1 as D (5 bases). V lost 6 bases and J lost 5, with 9 bases in between. There are 12 residues in the CDR3. CDR3 DNA: TGTGCCAGCAGGTCCACAGGAGATACGCAGTATTTT. Translating gives CASRSTGDTQYF.

In its sample, this clonotype was seen many times. The J gene is TRBJ1-3, the V gene TRBV6-5, with D hard to call. Germline CDR1 reads MNHEY; CDR2 reads SVGAGI. V gave up 6 bases and J gave up 4 bases, with 7 bases separating them. The CDR3 has 12 residues. The CDR3: CASRASGNTIYF. CDR3 DNA: TGTGCCAGCAGAGCCTCGGGAAACACCATATATTTT.

This clonotype was observed at least ten times. The rearrangement joins TRBV7-8 to TRBJ1-1, with TRBD1 matching 8 bases. The germline CDR1 and CDR2 sequences are SGHVS and FQNEAQ. Germline trimming cut 6 bases from V and 1 base from J; bases unmatched to any gene: 10. The CDR3 is 16 residues long. The CDR3 DNA reads TGTGCCAGCAGACCGGACAGGGTCCGGTCGAACACTGAAGCTTTCTTT. Protein: CASRPDRVRSNTEAFF.

This clonotype came up many times. This chain uses TRBV2 with TRBJ1-4, with 7 bases lining up with TRBD1. From germline, CDR1 is SNHLY and CDR2 FYNNEI. This CDR3 region has 15 residues. The J segment lost 7 bases and the V segment lost 1 base, leaving 6 bases of the junction unmatched. The CDR3 DNA follows: TGTGCCAGCAGTGAAGAAGGGGGCTCAGTTGAAAAACTGTTTTTT. Translating gives CASSEEGGSVEKLFF.

The chain has TRBV3-1 and TRBJ2-2; the D is unclear. In germline, CDR1 is LGHDT, CDR2 YNNKEL (reference sequence). With 4 bases removed from V and 1 base from J, the gap between germline ends came to 10 bases. The CDR3 covers 15 residues. CDR3 in DNA: TGTGCCAGCAGCCCGAACCCAGGGAACACCGGGGAGCTGTTTTTT. It specifies CASSPNPGNTGELFF.

This clonotype was seen many times. The chain has TRBV5-6 and TRBJ2-3, with D unclear. The CDR3 is 11 residues long. From germline, CDR1 is SGHDT and CDR2 YYEEEE. Trimming removed 2 bases at V and 3 bases at J, with 1 base between. Written as DNA, the CDR3 is TGTGCCAGCAGCTTAACAGATACGCAGTATTTT. Translating gives CASSLTDTQYF.

This clonotype was counted only a few times. The V call is TRBV20-1, the J call TRBJ2-5; 8 bases line up with TRBD1. The CDR3 totals 12 residues. CDR1 and CDR2 from the germline V gene are DFQATT and SNEGSKA (reference sequence). With V trimmed by 6 bases and J by 5 bases, 5 bases remained unmatched. The CDR3 sequence: CSARQGSETQYF. CDR3 nucleotide sequence: TGCAGTGCGAGACAGGGGTCGGAGACCCAGTACTTC.

This clonotype has just a few counts. This chain connects TRBV29-1 to TRBJ1-4; weak D call: TRBD1 (5 bases). Germline V gives CDR1 SQVTM, CDR2 ANQGSEA. V was cut by 4 bases and J by 5 bases, with 8 bases left in between. The CDR3 totals 12 residues. The CDR3, as DNA: TGCAGCGTTGTGACAGTAAATGAAAAACTGTTTTTT. It yields the protein CSVVTVNEKLFF.